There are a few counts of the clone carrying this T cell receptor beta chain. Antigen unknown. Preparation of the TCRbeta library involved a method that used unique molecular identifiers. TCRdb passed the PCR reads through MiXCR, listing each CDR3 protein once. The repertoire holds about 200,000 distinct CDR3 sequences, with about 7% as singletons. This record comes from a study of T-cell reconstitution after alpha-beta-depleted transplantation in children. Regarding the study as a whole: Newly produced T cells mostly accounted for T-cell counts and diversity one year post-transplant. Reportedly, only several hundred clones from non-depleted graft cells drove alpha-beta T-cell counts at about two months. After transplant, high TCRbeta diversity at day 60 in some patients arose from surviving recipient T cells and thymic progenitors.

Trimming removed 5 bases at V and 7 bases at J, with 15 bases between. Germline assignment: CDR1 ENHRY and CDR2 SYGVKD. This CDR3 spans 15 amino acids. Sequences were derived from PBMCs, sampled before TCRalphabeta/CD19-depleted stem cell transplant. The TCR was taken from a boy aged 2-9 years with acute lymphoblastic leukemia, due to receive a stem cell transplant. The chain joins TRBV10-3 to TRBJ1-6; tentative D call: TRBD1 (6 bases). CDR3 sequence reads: CAISRGAVENSPLHF. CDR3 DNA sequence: TGTGCCATCAGTCGGGGGGCAGTGGAGAATTCACCCCTCCACTTT.